This T cell receptor (beta chain) was recovered during a study of T-cell memory formation after mild COVID-19. General study results and limits: Some responding clones appeared in pre-infection memory, suggesting cross-reactive memory joined. Shrinking CD4+ clones resided mostly in CM and EM, and CD8+ ones in EMRA.

The CDR3 is 15 amino acids. CDR1 LGHDT and CDR2 YNNKEL come from the germline V gene (reference sequence). V was pared by 0 bases and J by 7 bases, with 4 bases of the junction left unmatched. Concerning this clonotype: Its antigen remains unknown.

5'RACE with constant-segment primers yielded barcoded, UMI-tagged TCR alpha and TCR beta cDNA libraries. A single record per CDR3 protein comes from TCRdb applying MiXCR to the 5' RACE reads. The data contain approximately 260,000 distinct CDR3 sequences, 15% to 20% of them seen just once; the ten biggest clones take up about 4%. The clonotype originates from a man aged 18 to 35 who had mild COVID-19 (a few samples of this study predate the infection). Cell type and time point are not known. The specimen was PBMCs or a T cell subset sorted from them (not recorded which). This chain joins TRBV3-1 and TRBJ2-2; TRBD2 matches at 8 bases. In DNA, the CDR3 is TGTGCCAGCAGCCAAGAAGGCGCGGGGGGCGGGGAGCTGTTTTTT. It yields the protein CASSQEGAGGGELFF.